This entry lists 25 T cell receptor beta chains sequenced from one sample in a study of CD8+CD57+ T cells in acquired aplastic anemia. Patients chosen for sequencing had shown CD8+CD57+ cell expansion by flow cytometry. The template for TCR beta VDJ and CDR3 sequence profiling was genomic DNA. TCRdb analysed the reads with MiXCR anew, one entry per CDR3 protein. The data contain 150,000 to 200,000 distinct CDR3 sequences, less than 65% of them singletons. Sequences were obtained from sorted CD4+, CD8+, or CD8+CD57+ T cells (not recorded which) from PBMCs. The receptors stem from a human donor with aplastic anemia.

The chain employs TRBV4-1 and TRBJ1-2; D is unresolved. V was trimmed by 5 bases and J by 3 bases, leaving 10 bases between them. The CDR3 spans 13 residues. The germline gives CDR1 MGHRA, CDR2 YSYEKL. The CDR3 nucleotides are TGCGCCAGCAGCAAGGGTATTTACTATGGCTACACCTTC. It translates to CASSKGIYYGYTF.

In DNA, the CDR3 is TGTGCCAGCACCCTAACCCCGCATGGGCGGGGGGACACAGATACGCAGTATTTT. As protein: CASTLTPHGRGDTDTQYF. The chain is built from TRBV6-5 and TRBJ2-3, with 8 bases identical to TRBD2. The CDR3 covers 18 residues. Germline V gives CDR1 MNHEY, CDR2 SVGAGI. Losses at the gene ends were 7 bases for V and 2 bases for J; bases not matched to a gene: 17.

The chain employs TRBV5-6 and TRBJ2-1; D remains unclear. Germline values: CDR1 SGHDT, CDR2 YYEEEE. V lost 4 bases and J lost 8, with 10 bases in between. This CDR3 has 12 residues. In DNA, the CDR3 is TGTGCCAGCAGCGAGCATGTCGATGAGCAGTTCTTC. This translates into CASSEHVDEQFF.

This clonotype turned up a few times. A much larger clone sits a single nucleotide away, making a read error possible. The conserved phenylalanine or tryptophan is not found at the CDR3 terminus, so this likely reflects a read error. The genes are TRBV6-4 and TRBJ1-5; D possibly corresponds to TRBD1 (5 bases). The CDR3 is 14 residues long. In germline, CDR1 is MRHNA, CDR2 SNTAGT. Trimming stripped 3 bases from V and 2 bases from J, with 8 bases between. The CDR3 sequence: CASSEGPGNQPQHC. CDR3 nucleotides: TGTGCCAGCAGTGAGGGGCCTGGCAATCAGCCCCAGCATTGT.

This clonotype was counted many times. The chain has TRBV12-3 or TRBV12-4 and TRBJ1-1; no reliable D call. Trimming left V 6 bases short and J 0 bases short, with 11 bases between. The CDR3 has 14 residues. This chain's CDR3 is CASSQTTLNTEAFF. As DNA, the CDR3 is TGTGCCAGCAGCCAAACGACCCTGAACACTGAAGCTTTCTTT.

This clonotype was counted ten times or more. The chain joins TRBV20-1 to TRBJ2-7, with TRBD1 matching over 9 bases. The V gene end was trimmed by 6 bases and the J gene end by 1 base; junction bases not matched to a gene: 4. The CDR3 contains 13 residues. The V gene's germline CDR1 is DFQATT and CDR2 SNEGSKA (reference sequence). The CDR3 region has the DNA TGCAGTGCCAGGACAGGGGAGTCCTACGAGCAGTACTTC. Its protein product is CSARTGESYEQYF.

The genes are TRBV2 and TRBJ1-5; D gene ambiguous. Germline V gene sequence: CDR1 SNHLY, CDR2 FYNNEI. Trimming left V 6 bases short and J 2 bases short, with 20 bases between. This CDR3 has 17 residues. The CDR3 sequence is CASRREAGFYGNQPQHF. The CDR3 coding sequence is TGTGCCAGCAGGAGAGAAGCGGGGTTTTACGGCAATCAGCCCCAGCATTTT.

As for this clonotype: A read error may account for a junction end that differs from germline. This chain joins TRBV2 and TRBJ2-7; D is perhaps TRBD2 (5 bases). This CDR3 has 14 amino acids. The germline V gene has CDR1 SNHLY and CDR2 FYNNEI. As DNA, the CDR3 is TGTGCCAGCTCACCACTCGGGAAAGCCTACGAGCAGTGCTTC. This sequence encodes CASSPLGKAYEQCF.

The V gene is TRBV11-1, the J gene TRBJ2-7, with D unclear. The CDR3 is 14 amino acids. Germline V gene sequence: CDR1 SGHAT, CDR2 FQDESV (reference sequence). V dropped 4 bases and J dropped 5 bases, with 15 bases sitting between them. Here the CDR3 DNA reads TGTGCCAGCAGCTGGTTGAGGAGTATCGACGAGCAGTACTTC. This codes for CASSWLRSIDEQYF.

This clonotype was seen a handful of times. The chain couples TRBV6-1 to TRBJ2-1; 14 nucleotides agree with TRBD2. The CDR3 is 18 residues long. The V gene's germline CDR1 is MNHNS and CDR2 SASEGT. The ends lost 7 bases at V and 2 bases at J; junction bases unmatched: 10. CDR3 sequence (DNA): TGTGCCAGCACCAGGACTAGCGGGGGGCCCTCGCCCTACAATGAGCAGTTCTTC. Translated: CASTRTSGGPSPYNEQFF.

Many counts were recorded for this clonotype. The V call is TRBV10-3, the J call TRBJ2-7; possibly TRBD1 or TRBD2 for D (5 bases each). CDR3 length: 13 residues. V gave up 6 bases and J gave up 12 bases, with 21 bases separating them. CDR1 is ENHRY, CDR2 SYGVKD, per germline. The CDR3 DNA sequence: TGTGCCATCAGGTCCTTCGGGACCGATGAACCGTACTTC. Encoded protein: CAIRSFGTDEPYF.

The V and J genes are TRBV19 and TRBJ2-1; D uncertain. Germline V gives CDR1 LNHDA, CDR2 SQIVND (reference sequence). Trimming shortened V by 8 bases and J by 0 bases, and 11 bases separated the two germline ends. The CDR3 loop spans 14 amino acids. The CDR3 DNA follows: TGTGCCAGTGGAAGGGAAAGCTCCTACAATGAGCAGTTCTTC. It translates to CASGRESSYNEQFF.

This chain uses TRBV2 with TRBJ1-5, with a tentative D call TRBD1 (5 bases). The germline V and J ends were trimmed by 5 bases and 2 bases, with 10 bases remaining between them. The CDR3 totals 14 residues. The germline gives CDR1 SNHLY, CDR2 FYNNEI. CDR3 DNA sequence: TGTGCCAGCAGTACGGACATGGGCAATCAGCCCCAGCATTTT. Translated: CASSTDMGNQPQHF. The variable domain in full, completed from reference TRBV2 and TRBJ1-5, reads EPEVTQTPSHQVTQMGQEVILRCVPISNHLYFYWYRQILGQKVEFLVSFYNNEISEKSEIFDDQFSVERPDGSNFTLKIRSTKLEDSAMYFCASSTDMGNQPQHFGDGTRLSIL.

This clonotype showed up just a few times. The chain carries TRBV25-1 and TRBJ2-1; possibly TRBD1 for D (5 bases). The V gene's germline CDR1 is MGHDK and CDR2 SYGVNS. Trimming took off 5 bases at V and 7 bases at J, with 12 bases between the two ends. The CDR3 has 13 residues. The CDR3 is CASSRGRENEQFF. The CDR3 nucleotides read TGTGCCAGCAGTCGTGGCAGGGAAAATGAGCAGTTCTTC.

The rearrangement uses TRBV20-1 and TRBJ1-2; no clear D. Germline V gene lookup returns CDR1 DFQATT and CDR2 SNEGSKA (reference sequence). V was cut by 3 bases and J by 5 bases, with 10 bases left in between. This CDR3 spans 12 amino acids. The CDR3: CSASMGSYGYTF. The CDR3, as DNA: TGCAGTGCTAGTATGGGCTCATATGGCTACACCTTC.

The CDR3 region has the DNA TGTGCCAGTAGTTGGGGGGCGCGGGACTATGGCTACACCTTC. This gives the protein CASSWGARDYGYTF. This chain joins TRBV19 and TRBJ1-2; possible D gene TRBD1, 6 bases. This CDR3 spans 14 amino acids. Germline-derived CDR1 and CDR2 are LNHDA and SQIVND (reference sequence). V gave up 5 bases and J gave up 3 bases, with 13 bases separating them. The whole variable domain, remainder taken from reference TRBV19 and TRBJ1-2, is DGGITQSPKYLFRKEGQNVTLSCEQNLNHDAMYWYRQDPGQGLRLIYYSQIVNDFQKGDIAEGYSVSREKKESFPLTVTSAQKNPTAFYLCASSWGARDYGYTFGSGTRLTVV.

This clonotype was counted once. The chain uses TRBV12-5 and TRBJ1-5; D ambiguous. V lost 1 base and J lost 5, with 21 bases in between. CDR1 and CDR2 from the germline V gene are LGHNT and FRNRAP. The CDR3 runs to 18 residues. The DNA of the CDR3 is TGTGCTAGTGGTTTGGGTATGACCACAGCGCTGGGTGATCAGCCCCAGCATTTT. Protein product: CASGLGMTTALGDQPQHF.

The chain links TRBV20-1 to TRBJ1-2, with no clear D. This CDR3 region has 13 residues. Germline CDR1 is DFQATT and CDR2 is SNEGSKA (reference sequence). Trimming shortened V by 5 bases and J by 4 bases, and 14 bases separated the two germline ends. CDR3 sequence reads: CSAPLGESYGYTF. For the CDR3, the DNA is TGCAGTGCTCCCCTTGGCGAGTCCTATGGCTACACCTTC.

The genes are TRBV7-8 and TRBJ2-7; D uncertain. V was clipped by 1 base and J by 2 bases, with 9 bases between them. This CDR3 region has 14 residues. Germline CDR1 reads SGHVS; CDR2 reads FQNEAQ. CDR3: CASSLDLSTYEQYF. As DNA, the CDR3 is TGTGCCAGCAGCTTAGACCTGTCCACCTACGAGCAGTACTTC.

J is TRBJ2-3 and V is TRBV7-2, with 8 bases aligning to TRBD1. With V trimmed by 3 bases and J by 5 bases, 7 bases remained unmatched. CDR1 is SGHTA, CDR2 FQGNSA, per germline. The CDR3 sequence is 15 residues long. The CDR3 spells CASSLGQGAGDTQYF. CDR3 in DNA: TGTGCCAGCAGCTTGGGGCAGGGGGCGGGAGATACGCAGTATTTT.

The chain couples TRBV19 to TRBJ2-7, with 8 bases that match TRBD1. Germline V gene data show CDR1 as LNHDA and CDR2 as SQIVND (reference sequence). V shed 7 bases, J shed 5 bases, and the junction held 7 bases outside the gene matches. This CDR3 has 13 amino acids. The CDR3 nucleotides read TGTGCCAGTACAGGACAGGGCATCCACGAGCAGTACTTC. Translation gives CASTGQGIHEQYF.

This clonotype was observed a few times. The chain recombines TRBV29-1 with TRBJ2-7, with D perhaps matching TRBD1 (6 bases). CDR3 length: 13 residues. Germline V gene data show CDR1 as SQVTM and CDR2 as ANQGSEA. Trimming stripped 6 bases from V and 2 bases from J, with 14 bases between. This chain's CDR3 is CSVDGTSAYEQYF. The CDR3 DNA is TGCAGCGTAGACGGGACATCTGCCTACGAGCAGTACTTC.

This chain connects TRBV7-9 to TRBJ1-5; 9 bases fit TRBD1. Germline V gene data show CDR1 as SEHNR and CDR2 as FQNEAQ (reference sequence). The CDR3 is made up of 16 amino acids. The V gene end was trimmed by 6 bases and the J gene end by 5 bases; junction bases not matched to a gene: 11. The CDR3 spells CASSLLKGTGHQPQHF. CDR3 DNA: TGTGCCAGCAGTTTATTAAAAGGGACAGGGCATCAGCCCCAGCATTTT.

The chain's CDR3 is CASSIGQGDTGELFF. The CDR3 DNA reads TGTGCCAGCAGTATAGGACAGGGCGACACCGGGGAGCTGTTTTTT. The V gene is TRBV25-1, the J gene TRBJ2-2, with 8 bases fitting TRBD1. Per the germline V gene, CDR1 is MGHDK and CDR2 is SYGVNS. This CDR3 spans 15 amino acids. The J segment lost 3 bases and the V segment lost 5 bases, leaving 5 bases of the junction unmatched.

The chain joins TRBV29-1 to TRBJ2-5, with 7 bases that match TRBD2. V was clipped by 8 bases and J by 1 base; unmatched bases: 7. Germline CDR1 reads SQVTM; CDR2 reads ANQGSEA. This CDR3 spans 13 amino acids. The CDR3 loop reads CSLEPSGQETQYF. Here the CDR3 DNA reads TGCAGCTTGGAACCTAGCGGCCAAGAGACCCAGTACTTC.